This TCR beta chain was sequenced during a study of T cell responses to AZD1222 COVID-19 vaccine. Clones were read by immunoSEQ multiplex PCR, and TCRdb kept only the in-frame ones, dropping some. The sample carries over 150,000 clones, approximately 90% recorded once. V lost 1 base, J lost 2 bases, and 5 bases lay in between. The CDR3 is made up of 13 amino acids. The V gene's germline CDR1 is SEHNR and CDR2 FQNEAQ (reference sequence). About this clone: Other DNA sequences from this sample encode an identical CDR3 as well.

Sequenced here: peripheral blood, sampled on day 0 of AZD1222 vaccination. The receptor comes from an adult in good health. This chain connects TRBV7-9 to TRBJ1-1; no reliable D call. CDR3 sequence: CASSLGANTEAFF. CDR3 coding DNA: TGTGCCAGCAGCTTAGGGGCTAACACTGAAGCTTTCTTT.